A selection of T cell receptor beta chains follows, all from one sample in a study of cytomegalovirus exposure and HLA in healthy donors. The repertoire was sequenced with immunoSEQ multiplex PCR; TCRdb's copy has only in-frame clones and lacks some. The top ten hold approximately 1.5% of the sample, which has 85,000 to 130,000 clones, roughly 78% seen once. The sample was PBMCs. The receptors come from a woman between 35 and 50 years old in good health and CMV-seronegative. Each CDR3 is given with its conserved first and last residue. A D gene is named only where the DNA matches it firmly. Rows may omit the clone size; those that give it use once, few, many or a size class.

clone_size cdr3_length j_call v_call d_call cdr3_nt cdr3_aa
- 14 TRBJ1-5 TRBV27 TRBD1 TGTGCCAGCAGTCTACAGGGGAACCTTCAGCCCCAGCATTTT CASSLQGNLQPQHF
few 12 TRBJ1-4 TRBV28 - TGTGCCAGCAGTTTTAATAATGAAAAACTGTTTTTT CASSFNNEKLFF
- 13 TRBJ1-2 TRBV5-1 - TGCGCCAGCAGCTTGGAACAGAACTATGGCTACACCTTC CASSLEQNYGYTF
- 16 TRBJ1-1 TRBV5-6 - TGTGCCAGCAGCTTGGCCGGGAAAGGATCGAACACTGAAGCTTTCTTT CASSLAGKGSNTEAFF
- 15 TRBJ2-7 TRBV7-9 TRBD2 TGTGCCAGCAGCACATCCCTTAGCGGGATGCACGAGCAGTACTTC CASSTSLSGMHEQYF
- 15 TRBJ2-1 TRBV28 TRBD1 TGTGCCAGCAGTCGGCCGGGACAGGGATACAATGAGCAGTTCTTC CASSRPGQGYNEQFF
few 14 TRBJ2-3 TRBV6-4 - TGTGCCAGCAGTGACTCGACAGGCACAGATACGCAGTATTTT CASSDSTGTDTQYF
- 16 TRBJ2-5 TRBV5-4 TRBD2 TGTGCCAGCAGCTCAGGCAACGGGAGGCGGAGAGAGACCCAGTACTTC CASSSGNGRRRETQYF
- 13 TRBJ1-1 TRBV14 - TGTGCCAGCAGCCCTTACCAGGTCACTGAAGCTTTCTTT CASSPYQVTEAFF
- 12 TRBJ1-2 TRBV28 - TGTGCCAGCAGTTTAGGGCAGACGGGCTACACCTTC CASSLGQTGYTF
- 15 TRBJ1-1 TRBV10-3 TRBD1 TGTGCCATCAGTGGGACAGGGCCCATGAACACTGAAGCTTTCTTT CAISGTGPMNTEAFF
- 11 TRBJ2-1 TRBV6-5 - TGTGCCAGCAGTTCAAACAATGAGCAGTTCTTC CASSSNNEQFF
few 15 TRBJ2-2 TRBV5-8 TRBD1 TGTGCCAGCAGGATCGGGACAGGGAGAACCGGGGAGCTGTTTTTT CASRIGTGRTGELFF
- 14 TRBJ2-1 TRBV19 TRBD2 TGTGCCAGTAGTATTGGGAGGGCGGACAATGAGCAGTTCTTC CASSIGRADNEQFF
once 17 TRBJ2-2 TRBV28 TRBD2 TGTGCCAGCAGTTTACCGGGGACTATGGAGGGGACCGGGGAGCTGTTTTTT CASSLPGTMEGTGELFF
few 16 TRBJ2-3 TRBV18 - TGTGCCAGCTCACCACGACAGGAATATTCCACAGATACGCAGTATTTT CASSPRQEYSTDTQYF
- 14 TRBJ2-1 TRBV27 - TGTGCCAGCAACACAGGGCGGCTCAACAATGAGCAGTTCTTC CASNTGRLNNEQFF